This T cell receptor (beta chain) was retrieved from a study of regulatory T cells in long-lasting Graves disease. Investigators prepared the TCR beta libraries by applying iRepertoire HTBI primers and Arm-PCR of CDR3 regions. TCRdb reanalysed the multiplex PCR reads using MiXCR and keeps one entry per CDR3 protein. This table holds 450,000 to 650,000 distinct CDR3 sequences, roughly a sixth found once. Germline assignment: CDR1 SGHDT and CDR2 YYEEEE. Trimming at V came to 3 bases and at J to 2 bases, leaving 13 bases not matched to a gene. This CDR3 has 17 residues. In this sample, this clonotype turned up many times. Time point: newly diagnosed GD, antithyroid drugs for less than 3 months. Researchers made the TCR library from RNA that was extracted from PBMCs. The sample was also linked to a second study, of T cells in Graves' hyperthyroidism and ophthalmopathy.

Material: peripheral blood mononuclear cells (PBMCs), obtained at new diagnosis, from a patient treated with antithyroid drugs. The chain recombines TRBV5-6 with TRBJ2-5; the match to TRBD2 covers 7 bases. This clonotype originated in a woman aged 35-65 years with Graves disease. CDR3 coding DNA: TGTGCCAGCAGCTACGCCGGAGGCGGGGGAAAGCAAGAGACCCAGTACTTC. Its translation: CASSYAGGGGKQETQYF.